A single T cell receptor (beta chain) is shown here with its context. No antigen is known for it. The CDR3 spans 15 residues. The V end lost 1 base, the J end lost 4 bases, and 11 bases lay between the germline ends. Germline V gene lookup returns CDR1 SEHNR and CDR2 FQNEAQ (reference sequence). TCRdb processed the reads anew with MiXCR; each CDR3 protein has one entry. The sample has approximately 990,000 distinct CDR3 sequences, around 31% seen once. The data stem from a study of T cell repertoires in cytomegalovirus infection. The overall study: HLA-B-restricted CMV epitopes that are well studied, plus recently identified HLA-C-restricted ones, were used by the study. A matching HLA type, together with CMV infection, was signaled by public TCR beta signatures.

The TCR was taken from a human donor in good health (CMV status not recorded). Some clones in this sample may be carry-over from other donors' samples. This specimen consisted of cultured CD8+ T cells from PBMCs, obtained from culture after CMV antigen stimulation. J is TRBJ2-1 and V is TRBV7-9; tentatively, D is TRBD1 (5 bases). The chain's CDR3 is CASSLVPQAYNEQFF. The CDR3 DNA follows: TGTGCCAGCAGCTTAGTCCCACAGGCTTACAATGAGCAGTTCTTC.